These 11 T cell receptor beta chains originate from one sample sequenced in a study of Ad26.COV2.S vaccination and SARS-CoV-2 variants. Method: immunoSEQ multiplex PCR; TCRdb's copy keeps in-frame clones and lacks some. The profile covers over 400,000 clones, with roughly 89% appearing a single time and about 2.5% taken by the ten largest. Treatment here: some 20 received Ad26.COV2.S at low or high dose, single or two shots; several received placebo; per-sample allocation not given. The samples date from day 63 after the first vaccine or placebo injection. This specimen was peripheral blood, taken in a trial of Ad26.COV2.S vaccine versus placebo. The receptors were sampled from a person between 18 and 65 years old who received the Ad26.COV2.S COVID-19 vaccine or a placebo.

The chain combines TRBV7-2 with TRBJ2-2, with D tentatively TRBD1 (5 bases). V was clipped by 3 bases and J by 4 bases, with 9 bases between them. The CDR3 consists of 14 residues. Germline assignment: CDR1 SGHTA and CDR2 FQGNSA. CDR3 DNA sequence: TGTGCCAGCAGCTTTGACAGAACCACCGGGGAGCTGTTTTTT. Its translation: CASSFDRTTGELFF.

This chain uses TRBV7-6 with TRBJ1-2; D may be TRBD1 (5 bases). This CDR3 comprises 14 residues. Trimming removed 5 bases from V and 1 base from J, with 11 bases in between. Germline CDR1 and CDR2: SGHVS and FNYEAQ. CDR3 DNA: TGTGCCAGCAGCCCCGGGACGCTTAACTATGGCTACACCTTC. It is translated as CASSPGTLNYGYTF. Supplemented by reference TRBV7-6 and TRBJ1-2, the full variable domain reads GAGVSQSPRYKVTKRGQDVALRCDPISGHVSLYWYRQALGQGPEFLTYFNYEAQQDKSGLPNDRFSAERPEGSISTLTIQRTEQRDSAMYRCASSPGTLNYGYTFGSGTRLTVV.

V gene TRBV4-1 combines with J gene TRBJ1-6, with D possibly TRBD1 on 5 matching bases. The CDR3 spans 16 residues. The germline V and J ends were trimmed by 4 bases and 10 bases, with 20 bases remaining between them. Per the germline V gene, CDR1 is MGHRA and CDR2 is YSYEKL. Written as DNA, the CDR3 is TGCGCCAGCAGCCCTCCCCCGGGGGAACGGAGGTCACCCCTCCACTTT. Translating it yields CASSPPPGERRSPLHF.

The chain combines TRBV4-1 with TRBJ2-3; D is ambiguous. Germline V gene sequence: CDR1 MGHRA, CDR2 YSYEKL. The CDR3 is 15 amino acids. With 1 base removed from V and 5 bases from J, the gap between germline ends came to 13 bases. CDR3 region: CASSQGRAWGDTQYF. In nucleotides, the CDR3 is TGCGCCAGCAGCCAAGGAAGGGCTTGGGGAGATACGCAGTATTTT.

J is TRBJ1-4 and V is TRBV4-2; D call uncertain. Between the trimmed V and J ends, which lost 0 bases and 0 bases, there was a span of 14 bases. The germline CDR1 and CDR2 sequences are LGHNA and YNFKEQ. This CDR3 region has 18 residues. CDR3 nucleotides: TGTGCCAGCAGCCAAGATGATGCGGGTCGGGCAACTAATGAAAAACTGTTTTTT. Translation: CASSQDDAGRATNEKLFF.

The chain recombines TRBV28 with TRBJ2-7; D gene unclear. The length of the CDR3 is 14 residues. CDR1 is MDHEN and CDR2 is SYDVKM in the germline V gene. V lost 8 bases, J lost 2 bases, and 16 bases lay in between. The CDR3 nucleotides read TGTGCCAGCCTCTCTCCGGGCAGAGCCTACGAGCAGTACTTC. Translated, it gives CASLSPGRAYEQYF.

The chain uses TRBV5-1 and TRBJ1-2; D is uncertain. Trimming left V 4 bases short and J 6 bases short, with 16 bases between. The CDR3 runs 14 residues. The germline CDR1 and CDR2 sequences are SGHRS and YFSETQ. The CDR3 loop reads CASSALLGDDGYTF. The DNA for the CDR3 is TGCGCCAGCAGCGCCTTGCTGGGAGACGATGGCTACACCTTC.

This clone was recorded only once. The gene calls are TRBV7-8 and TRBJ2-7; no firm D call. The CDR3 is 16 amino acids. CDR1 and CDR2 from the germline V gene are SGHVS and FQNEAQ. V lost 5 bases and J lost 4, with 21 bases in between. The CDR3 region has the DNA TGTGCCAGCAGCAACCCGACGGTGTCTCCCAGTTACGAGCAGTACGTC. Translation: CASSNPTVSPSYEQYV.

The chain uses TRBV28 and TRBJ2-1, with D possibly being TRBD2 (6 bases). The CDR3 spans 17 residues. CDR1 and CDR2 (germline): MDHEN, SYDVKM. Trimming left V 5 bases short and J 3 bases short, with 20 bases between. CDR3 sequence reads: CASSHLGGGAYYNEQFF. Here the CDR3 DNA reads TGTGCCAGCAGTCACCTGGGGGGTGGAGCTTACTACAATGAGCAGTTCTTC. Full variable domain (missing parts from reference TRBV28 and TRBJ2-1): DVKVTQSSRYLVKRTGEKVFLECVQDMDHENMFWYRQDPGLGLRLIYFSYDVKMKEKGDIPEGYSVSREKKERFSLILESASTNQTSMYLCASSHLGGGAYYNEQFFGPGTRLTVL.

In nucleotides, the CDR3 is TGTGCCAGCAGTGAAAATCCCACCTATGACTATGGCTACACCTTC. Protein product: CASSENPTYDYGYTF. The chain joins TRBV6-1 to TRBJ1-2; D is uncertain. The length of the CDR3 is 15 residues. Germline-derived CDR1 and CDR2 are MNHNS and SASEGT. The V end was cut by 2 bases, the J end by 3 bases, with 13 bases between.

The chain recombines TRBV19 with TRBJ2-1; weak D call: TRBD1 (6 bases). The ends were cut back, 0 bases at V and 2 bases at J, with 17 bases in the middle. Looked up from germline, CDR1 is LNHDA and CDR2 is SQIVND (reference sequence). The CDR3 is 18 residues long. The CDR3: CASSIDSAAWGPYNEQFF. CDR3 sequence (DNA): TGTGCCAGTAGTATAGATTCAGCGGCCTGGGGGCCCTACAATGAGCAGTTCTTC.